This note documents a single TCR beta chain sequence. This sample is drawn from a study of blood T cell repertoires in COVID-19. Method: immunoSEQ multiplex PCR; TCRdb's copy keeps in-frame clones and lacks some. This table holds 250,000 to 300,000 clones, 70% to 90% found once. The V and J ends lost 3 bases and 8 bases respectively, with 9 bases between them. The CDR3 spans 12 residues. The TCR sequence derives from a woman aged 45-60 years who had recovered from COVID-19. This chain links TRBV12-3 or TRBV12-4 with TRBJ2-3; TRBD2 might be the D (5 bases). The sequenced material came from PBMCs or T cells enriched from blood (not recorded which). CDR3 nucleotides: TGTGCCAGCAGTTTCCGGACTGGTACGCAGTATTTT. It is translated as CASSFRTGTQYF.